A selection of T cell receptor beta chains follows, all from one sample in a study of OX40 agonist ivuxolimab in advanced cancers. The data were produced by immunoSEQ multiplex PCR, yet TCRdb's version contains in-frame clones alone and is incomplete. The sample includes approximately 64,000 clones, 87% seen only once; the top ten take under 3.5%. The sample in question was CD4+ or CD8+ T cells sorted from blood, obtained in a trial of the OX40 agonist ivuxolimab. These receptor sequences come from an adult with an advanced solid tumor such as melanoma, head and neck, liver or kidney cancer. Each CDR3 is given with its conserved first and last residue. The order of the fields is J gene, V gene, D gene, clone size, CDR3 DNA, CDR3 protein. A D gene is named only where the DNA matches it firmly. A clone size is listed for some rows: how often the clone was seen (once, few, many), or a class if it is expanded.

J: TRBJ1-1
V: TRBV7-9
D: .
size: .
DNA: TGTGCCAGCAGCTTAGGGCAGGCCAACACTGAAGCTTTCTTT
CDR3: CASSLGQANTEAFF

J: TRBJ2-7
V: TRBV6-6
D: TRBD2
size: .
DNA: TGTGCCAGCAGTCCCGTAGCGGGAGGGCCGACCTACGAGCAGTACTTC
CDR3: CASSPVAGGPTYEQYF

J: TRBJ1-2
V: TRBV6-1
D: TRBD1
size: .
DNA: TGTGCCAGCAATCGACGGACAGGGAATAACTATGGCTACACCTTC
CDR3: CASNRRTGNNYGYTF

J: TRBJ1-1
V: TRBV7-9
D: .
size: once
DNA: TGTGCCAGCAGCCCAGACCCAGGGGACACTGAAGCTTTCTTT
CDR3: CASSPDPGDTEAFF

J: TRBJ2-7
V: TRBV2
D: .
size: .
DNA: TGTGCCAGCAAGGAGAGGGCAGGGGAAGTCGAGCAGTACTTC
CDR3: CASKERAGEVEQYF

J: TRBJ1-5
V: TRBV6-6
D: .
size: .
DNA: TGTGCCAGCACTCTGGGGACCAATAGCAATCAGCCCCAGCATTTT
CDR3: CASTLGTNSNQPQHF

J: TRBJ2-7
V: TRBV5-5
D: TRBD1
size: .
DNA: TGTGCCAGCAGCGCCCTTAGGACAGGGGCGCAGCAGTACTTC
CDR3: CASSALRTGAQQYF

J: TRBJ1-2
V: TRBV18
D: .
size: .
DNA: TGTGCCAGCTCACCAAATCCAGGGGACTATGGCTACACCTTC
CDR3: CASSPNPGDYGYTF

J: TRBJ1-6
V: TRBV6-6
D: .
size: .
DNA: TGTGCCAGCAGCCCCTCTAGTTCACCCCTCCACTTT
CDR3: CASSPSSSPLHF

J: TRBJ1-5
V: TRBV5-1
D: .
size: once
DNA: TGCGCCAGCAGCTTGGGAGGGTTTCAGCCCCAGCATTTT
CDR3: CASSLGGFQPQHF

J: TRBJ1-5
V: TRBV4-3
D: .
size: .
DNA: TGCGCCAGCAGCCAAGACCTCAATCAGCCCCAGCATTTT
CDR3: CASSQDLNQPQHF

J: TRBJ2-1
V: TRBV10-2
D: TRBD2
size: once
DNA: TGCGCCAGCAGTACCCAAGGGAGCGGGATAGAGCAGTTCTTC
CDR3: CASSTQGSGIEQFF

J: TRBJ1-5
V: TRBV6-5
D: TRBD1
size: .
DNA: TGTGCCAGCGTACAGGGGGTGGTCAATCAGCCCCAGCATTTT
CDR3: CASVQGVVNQPQHF

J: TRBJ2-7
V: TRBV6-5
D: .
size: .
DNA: TGTGCCAGCAGTTACTCTTCGATCTACGAGCAGTACTTC
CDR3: CASSYSSIYEQYF

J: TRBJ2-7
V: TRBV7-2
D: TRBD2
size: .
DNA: TGTGCCAGCAGTAATCAAGGTAGCGGGCCCTACGAGCAGTACTTC
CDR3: CASSNQGSGPYEQYF

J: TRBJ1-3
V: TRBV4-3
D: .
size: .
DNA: TGCGCCAGCAGCCAAGACCCAGGGTACGGGACCTATGGAAACACCATATATTTT
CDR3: CASSQDPGYGTYGNTIYF

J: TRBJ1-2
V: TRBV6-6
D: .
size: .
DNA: TGTGCCAGCAGCGATGCCGGGAAGAACTATGGCTACACCTTC
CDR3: CASSDAGKNYGYTF

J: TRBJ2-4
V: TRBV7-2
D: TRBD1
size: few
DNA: TGTGCCAGCAGCCCGGATCTTAACAGGGGGAACATTCAGTACTTC
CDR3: CASSPDLNRGNIQYF

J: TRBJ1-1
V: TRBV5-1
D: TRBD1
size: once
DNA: TGCGCCAGCAGCGCGGGACAGGGGGAAACTGAAGCTTTCTTT
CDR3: CASSAGQGETEAFF

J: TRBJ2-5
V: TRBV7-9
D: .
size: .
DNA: TGTGCCAGCAGCTTTTGGCGGGATATCAGAGAGACCCAGTACTTC
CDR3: CASSFWRDIRETQYF

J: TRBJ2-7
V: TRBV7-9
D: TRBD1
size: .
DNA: TGTGCCAGCAGCGGACAGACGGGACAGGGGGCGCGAGAGCAGTACTTC
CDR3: CASSGQTGQGAREQYF

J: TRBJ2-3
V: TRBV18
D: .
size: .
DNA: TGTGCCAGCTCACCTAATACAGGGTTGGATACGCAGTATTTT
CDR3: CASSPNTGLDTQYF

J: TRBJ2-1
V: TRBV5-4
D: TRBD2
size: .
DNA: TGTGCCAGCAGCTTTACTAGCGGGAGGACTTACAATGAGCAGTTCTTC
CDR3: CASSFTSGRTYNEQFF

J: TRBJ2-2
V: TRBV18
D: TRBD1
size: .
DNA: TGTGCCAGCTCGGCGTTGACAGGGCCCACTGGAGGGGAGCTGTTTTTT
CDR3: CASSALTGPTGGELFF

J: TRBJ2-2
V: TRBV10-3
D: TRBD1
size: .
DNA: TGTGCCATCAGTGAGTCGGGACAGGGGATCACCGGGGAGCTGTTTTTT
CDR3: CAISESGQGITGELFF

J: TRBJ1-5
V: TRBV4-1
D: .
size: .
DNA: TGCGCCAGCAGCCAAGACCTCCATCAGCCCCAGCATTTT
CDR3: CASSQDLHQPQHF

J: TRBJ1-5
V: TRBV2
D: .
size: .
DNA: TGTGCCAGCAGTTCCGACAGGATACAGCCCCAGCATTTT
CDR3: CASSSDRIQPQHF

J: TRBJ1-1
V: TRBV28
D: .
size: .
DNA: TGTGCCAGCAGTTCCCCCGGGAGGGTAGGATCTGAAGCTTTCTTT
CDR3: CASSSPGRVGSEAFF

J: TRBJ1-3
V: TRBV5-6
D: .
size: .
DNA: TGTGCCAGCAGCCCCCCGGGAGCCACAGCATTACCTGGAAACACCATATATTTT
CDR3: CASSPPGATALPGNTIYF

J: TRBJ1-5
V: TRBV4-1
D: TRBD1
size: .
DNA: TGCGCCAGCAGCCGAACGACAGGGGGTCGTCAGCCCCAGCATTTT
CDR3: CASSRTTGGRQPQHF

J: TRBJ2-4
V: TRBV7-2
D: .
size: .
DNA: TGTGCCAGCAGCTTTCAGAAAAACATTCAGTACTTC
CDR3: CASSFQKNIQYF

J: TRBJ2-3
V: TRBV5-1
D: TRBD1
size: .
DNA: TGCGCCAGCAGCTCCGGACAGGGAGAAGTAGATACGCAGTATTTT
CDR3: CASSSGQGEVDTQYF

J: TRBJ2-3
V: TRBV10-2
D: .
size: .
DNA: TGCGCCAGCAACCAACAGGGATGGGGAGATACGCAGTATTTT
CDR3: CASNQQGWGDTQYF

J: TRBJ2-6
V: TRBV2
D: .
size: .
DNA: TGTGCCAGCAGGGGCCAGCGGAGGGCGGAAGGGGCCAACGTCCTGACTTTC
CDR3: CASRGQRRAEGANVLTF

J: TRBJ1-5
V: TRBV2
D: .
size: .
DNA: TGTGCCAGCAGTGTGGACTATAATCAGCCCCAGCATTTT
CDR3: CASSVDYNQPQHF

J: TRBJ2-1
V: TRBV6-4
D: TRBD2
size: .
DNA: TGTGCCAGCAGTGATTGGACTAGCGGCTTCTCCTACAATGAGCAGTTCTTC
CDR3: CASSDWTSGFSYNEQFF

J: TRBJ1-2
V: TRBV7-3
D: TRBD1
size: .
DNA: TGTGCCAGCAGCCCGGGACAGGGGGCATCTAACTATGGCTACACCTTC
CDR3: CASSPGQGASNYGYTF

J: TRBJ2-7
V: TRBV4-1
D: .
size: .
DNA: TGCGCCAGCAGCCAATCCAGCTTCTACGAGCAGTACTTC
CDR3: CASSQSSFYEQYF

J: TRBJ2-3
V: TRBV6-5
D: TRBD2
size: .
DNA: TGTGCCAGCAGTTTGGGACTAGCGGGAAGCGCAGATACGCAGTATTTT
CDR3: CASSLGLAGSADTQYF

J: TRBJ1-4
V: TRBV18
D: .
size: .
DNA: TGTGCCAGCTCACCACTTCTGACTGAAGTCGGTGAAAAACTGTTTTTT
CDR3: CASSPLLTEVGEKLFF

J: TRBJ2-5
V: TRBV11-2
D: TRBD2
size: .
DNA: TGTGCCAGCAGCTTAGTAGGTAGCGGGAGGTCCAGGGAGACCCAGTACTTC
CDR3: CASSLVGSGRSRETQYF

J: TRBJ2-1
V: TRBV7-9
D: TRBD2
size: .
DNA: TGTGCCAGCAGTTCATTTAGCGGGAGTTACAATGAGCAGTTCTTC
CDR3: CASSSFSGSYNEQFF

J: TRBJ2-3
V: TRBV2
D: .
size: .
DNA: TGTGCCAGCAGTGAACAGGGCACAGATACGCAGTATTTT
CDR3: CASSEQGTDTQYF

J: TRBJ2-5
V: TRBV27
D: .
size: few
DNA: TGTGCCAGCAGGTTGACAGGTGTTCTAGAGACCCAGTACTTC
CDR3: CASRLTGVLETQYF

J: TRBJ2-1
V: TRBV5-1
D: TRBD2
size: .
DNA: TGCGCCAGCAGCTTGGAACTAGCGGATTACAATGAGCAGTTCTTC
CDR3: CASSLELADYNEQFF

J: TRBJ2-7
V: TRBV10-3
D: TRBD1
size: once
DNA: TGTGCCATCGCCGACAGGGGTCGACACGAGCAGTACTTC
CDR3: CAIADRGRHEQYF

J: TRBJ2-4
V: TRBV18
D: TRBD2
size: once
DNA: TGTGCCAGCTCACCAAGACCTAGCGGGAAGGGAAACATTCAGTACTTC
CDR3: CASSPRPSGKGNIQYF

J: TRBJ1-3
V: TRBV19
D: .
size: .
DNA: TGTGCCAGTAGTATTGCCAGCTCCTCTGGAAACACCATATATTTT
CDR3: CASSIASSSGNTIYF

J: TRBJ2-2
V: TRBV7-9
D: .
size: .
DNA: TGTGCCAGCACGGCCGGGGAGCTGTTTTTT
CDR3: CASTAGELFF

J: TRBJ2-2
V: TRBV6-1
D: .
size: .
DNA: TGTGCCAGCGGCGAAGGGGAAAACACCGGGGAGCTGTTTTTT
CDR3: CASGEGENTGELFF

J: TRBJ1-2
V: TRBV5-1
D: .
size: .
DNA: TGCGCCAGCAGTCTCGGGGAGAACAATGGCTACACCTTC
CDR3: CASSLGENNGYTF

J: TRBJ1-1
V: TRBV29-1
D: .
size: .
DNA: TGCAGCGTTAGGACAGAGAACACTGAAGCTTTCTTT
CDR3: CSVRTENTEAFF

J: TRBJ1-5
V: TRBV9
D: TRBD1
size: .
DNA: TGTGCCAGCAGCGTAGGCAGGGGGGATCAGCCCCAGCATTTT
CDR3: CASSVGRGDQPQHF